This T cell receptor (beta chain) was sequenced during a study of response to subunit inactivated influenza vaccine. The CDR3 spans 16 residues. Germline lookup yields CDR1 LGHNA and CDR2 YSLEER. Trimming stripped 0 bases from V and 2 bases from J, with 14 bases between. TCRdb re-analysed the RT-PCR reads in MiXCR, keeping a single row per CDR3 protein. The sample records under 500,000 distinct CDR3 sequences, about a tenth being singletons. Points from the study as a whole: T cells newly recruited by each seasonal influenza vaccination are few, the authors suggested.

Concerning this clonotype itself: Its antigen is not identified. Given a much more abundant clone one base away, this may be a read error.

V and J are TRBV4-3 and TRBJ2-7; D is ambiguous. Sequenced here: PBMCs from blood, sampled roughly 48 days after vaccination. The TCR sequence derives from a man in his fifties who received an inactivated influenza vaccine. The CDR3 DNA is TGCGCCAGCAGCCAAGATTGGCTATCGGAAACCTACGAGCAGTACTTC. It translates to CASSQDWLSETYEQYF.